The 8 T cell receptor beta chains presented below share a single source sample, sequenced in a study of cytomegalovirus exposure and HLA in healthy donors. PCR employed 60 Vbeta and 13 Jbeta primers. The method was immunoSEQ multiplex PCR; TCRdb's version includes in-frame clones alone and lacks a portion of them. The table has about 160,000 clones, roughly 82% seen once; the top ten hold less than 1.6%. The sample consisted of PBMCs. These receptors were obtained from a girl aged 10-17 years in good health and CMV-seropositive.

The chain is built from TRBV28 and TRBJ2-2; TRBD1 agrees at 8 bases. Trimming removed 3 bases from V and 4 bases from J; junction bases left unmatched: 4. This CDR3 contains 15 residues. The germline V gene encodes CDR1 MDHEN and CDR2 SYDVKM. CDR3 sequence: CASSLTGVGTGELFF. DNA for the CDR3: TGTGCCAGCAGTTTGACAGGGGTCGGCACCGGGGAGCTGTTTTTT.

This clone has only one observation. The chain uses TRBV7-3 and TRBJ2-1, with 10 bases lining up with TRBD1. Germline CDR1 reads SGHTA; CDR2 reads FQGTGA. This CDR3 is built from 16 residues. Losses at the gene ends were 2 bases for V and 8 bases for J; bases not matched to a gene: 9. CDR3 sequence (DNA): TGTGCCAGCAGCTTAGGGACAGGGGCCCTCGGTGATGAGCAGTTCTTC. The encoded protein is CASSLGTGALGDEQFF.

The V and J genes are TRBV29-1 and TRBJ1-2, with 7 bases aligning to TRBD1. The germline V gene encodes CDR1 SQVTM and CDR2 ANQGSEA. The CDR3 is made up of 15 amino acids. The V and J ends lost 0 bases and 6 bases, in that order; junction bases with no gene match: 10. CDR3 loop: CSVEEASGGRDGYTF. CDR3 nucleotide sequence: TGCAGCGTTGAAGAGGCGTCAGGGGGGCGGGATGGCTACACCTTC.

A remark on this clone: Sequence at one end of the junction differs from germline and may be a read error. This chain connects TRBV7-7 to TRBJ2-5, with 7 nucleotides matching TRBD2. CDR3 length: 12 residues. The germline CDR1 and CDR2 sequences are SSHAT and FNYEAQ (reference sequence). The DNA for the CDR3 is TGTGCTAGCAGCTTAGAAAGCGGGGCCCAGTACTTC. It is translated as CASSLESGAQYF.

This chain joins TRBV21-1 and TRBJ2-7; TRBD2, the D gene given by the table, was not confirmed from the DNA. TRBV21-1 is deemed a pseudogene. The CDR3 spans 17 residues. CDR3 in DNA: TGTGCCAGCAGCAAAGTTTTTTTTCGCGGGAGGTTCCACGAGCAGTACTTC. This codes for CASSKVFFRGRFHEQYF.

This clone is a singleton in its sample. The chain joins TRBV9 to TRBJ1-2; 7 bases agree with TRBD1. Germline V gene sequence: CDR1 SGDLS, CDR2 YYNGEE. V trimming: 0 bases; J trimming: 8 bases; junction bases outside the gene matches: 13. This CDR3 is 16 amino acids long. This chain's CDR3 is CASSVVGQGEFYGYTF. The CDR3 coding sequence is TGTGCCAGCAGCGTAGTTGGGCAGGGGGAGTTCTACGGCTACACCTTC.

The CDR3 coding sequence is TGTGCCAGTAGTATCAACAGGTGGGACATTCAGTACTTC. Encoded protein: CASSINRWDIQYF. This chain links TRBV19 with TRBJ2-4, with D possibly being TRBD1 (5 bases). This CDR3 region has 13 residues. Per germline, CDR1 LNHDA and CDR2 SQIVND (reference sequence). The V and J ends lost 3 bases and 8 bases respectively, with 11 bases between them.

J is TRBJ1-2 and V is TRBV15; 7 nucleotides agree with TRBD1. The CDR3 is 15 amino acids. The V gene end was trimmed by 4 bases and the J gene end by 7 bases; junction bases not matched to a gene: 12. Germline CDR1 reads LNHNV; CDR2 reads YYDKDF (reference sequence). The CDR3 loop is CATSKVGAGGRGYTF. The CDR3 coding sequence is TGTGCCACCAGCAAAGTGGGAGCAGGGGGACGTGGCTACACCTTC. The entire variable domain, with the rest obtained from reference TRBV15 and TRBJ1-2, is as follows: DAMVIQNPRYQVTQFGKPVTLSCSQTLNHNVMYWYQQKSSQAPKLLFHYYDKDFNNEADTPDNFQSRRPNTSFCFLDIRSPGLGDTAMYLCATSKVGAGGRGYTFGSGTRLTVV.